Following are 19 T cell receptor beta chains from one sample sequenced in a study of blood T cell repertoires in COVID-19. Using immunoSEQ multiplex PCR, the repertoire was profiled, and TCRdb retains in-frame clones only, with some absent. The table lists roughly 73,000 clones, over 75% of them singletons. Material for sequencing was peripheral blood. Receptors originate from a man between 65 and 85 years old with active or convalescent COVID-19.

The CDR3 coding sequence is TGCGCCAGCAACCCCGGGTTGGGGGGGGGCACTGAAGCTTTCTTT. Translated, it gives CASNPGLGGGTEAFF. The rearrangement uses TRBV5-1 and TRBJ1-1, with D perhaps TRBD1 (5 bases). The germline V gene encodes CDR1 SGHRS and CDR2 YFSETQ. V was clipped by 6 bases and J by 4 bases, with 19 bases between them. The CDR3 is made up of 15 amino acids. Supplemented by reference TRBV5-1 and TRBJ1-1, the full variable domain reads KAGVTQTPRYLIKTRGQQVTLSCSPISGHRSVSWYQQTPGQGLQFLFEYFSETQRNKGNFPGRFSGRQFSNSRSEMNVSTLELGDSALYLCASNPGLGGGTEAFFGQGTRLTVV.

The rearrangement uses TRBV5-1 and TRBJ2-5, with D possibly being TRBD1 (5 bases). Looked up from germline, CDR1 is SGHRS and CDR2 is YFSETQ. This CDR3 region has 13 residues. Deletions cut 4 bases from V and 3 bases from J, with 10 bases between. The CDR3 nucleotides read TGCGCCAGCAGCGGGGCTATCGAAGAGACCCAGTACTTC. Its translation is CASSGAIEETQYF.

This sequence joins TRBV7-2 and TRBJ1-1, with D perhaps TRBD1 (6 bases). The CDR3 has 12 residues. Trimming cost V 3 bases and J 8 bases, with 10 bases left between them. The germline V gene has CDR1 SGHTA and CDR2 FQGNSA. CDR3: CASSFGTLEAFF. CDR3 DNA sequence: TGTGCCAGCAGCTTCGGGACACTCGAAGCTTTCTTT.

The V and J genes are TRBV19 and TRBJ2-7; 11 bases map to TRBD1. The V and J ends lost 3 bases and 12 bases, in that order; junction bases with no gene match: 7. Germline V CDR1 and CDR2: LNHDA, SQIVND (reference sequence). This CDR3 is 13 amino acids long. CDR3 DNA: TGTGCCAGTAGTATTGGGACAGGGGGATTTCGGTACTTC. This sequence encodes CASSIGTGGFRYF.

The chain carries TRBV6-5 and TRBJ2-5; D not resolved. Trimming cost V 0 bases and J 1 base, with 9 bases left between them. The germline CDR1 and CDR2 sequences are MNHEY and SVGAGI. The CDR3 length is 15 residues. CDR3 sequence (DNA): TGTGCCAGCAGTTACTCGATCGGTGTCCAAGAGACCCAGTACTTC. Encoded protein: CASSYSIGVQETQYF.

CDR3 nucleotides: TGCGCCAGCAGCCAAGATATCGGTTCCTACGAGCAGTACTTC. Its translation: CASSQDIGSYEQYF. The V and J genes are TRBV4-1 and TRBJ2-7; unclear D gene. The CDR3 spans 14 residues. Germline-derived CDR1 and CDR2 are MGHRA and YSYEKL. V lost 0 bases to trimming and J lost 1 base, with 7 bases between them.

The chain combines TRBV7-2 with TRBJ2-7; 9 bases match TRBD2. Losses at the gene ends were 4 bases for V and 1 base for J; bases not matched to a gene: 5. The germline CDR1 and CDR2 sequences are SGHTA and FQGNSA. This CDR3 is 15 amino acids long. CDR3 protein: CASSSLAGTSYEQYF. In DNA form, the CDR3 reads TGTGCCAGCAGCTCCCTAGCGGGAACGTCCTACGAGCAGTACTTC.

The J gene is TRBJ2-7, the V gene TRBV2, with a weak D call TRBD2 (6 bases). This CDR3 has 13 amino acids. Germline V lookup: CDR1 SNHLY, CDR2 FYNNEI. The V end lost 6 bases, the J end lost 6 bases, and 15 bases lay between the germline ends. The CDR3 loop is CASRRTTLVEQYF. The CDR3 nucleotides read TGTGCCAGCAGAAGGACTACCCTAGTCGAGCAGTACTTC.

The chain is built from TRBV28 and TRBJ2-1, with D possibly being TRBD2 (5 bases). Germline CDR1 is MDHEN and CDR2 is SYDVKM. The CDR3 has 16 amino acids. V was trimmed by 3 bases and J by 0 bases, leaving 12 bases between them. The CDR3 is CASSLGRVASYNEQFF. In nucleotides, the CDR3 is TGTGCCAGCAGTTTGGGGAGAGTGGCCTCCTACAATGAGCAGTTCTTC.

The V call is TRBV5-1, the J call TRBJ1-1; TRBD1 agrees at 7 bases. Germline V gives CDR1 SGHRS, CDR2 YFSETQ. The CDR3 loop spans 14 amino acids. The V and J ends lost 7 bases and 3 bases, in that order; junction bases with no gene match: 9. CDR3 in DNA: TGCGCCAGCCGGGACAGATTGTCTTACACTGAAGCTTTCTTT. It codes for CASRDRLSYTEAFF. The complete variable domain, with remaining parts taken from reference TRBV5-1 and TRBJ1-1, reads KAGVTQTPRYLIKTRGQQVTLSCSPISGHRSVSWYQQTPGQGLQFLFEYFSETQRNKGNFPGRFSGRQFSNSRSEMNVSTLELGDSALYLCASRDRLSYTEAFFGQGTRLTVV.

This clone was observed a few times. This chain connects TRBV5-4 to TRBJ2-2, with a possible D match to TRBD2 (5 bases). The germline CDR1 and CDR2 sequences are SGHNT and YYREEE (reference sequence). The ends were cut back, 7 bases at V and 7 bases at J, with 26 bases in the middle. The CDR3 is 17 amino acids. The CDR3 coding sequence is TGTGCCAGCTCCCTCGGAGGTCTCCAAAACCTGGGCGGGGAGCTGTTTTTT. Translated: CASSLGGLQNLGGELFF.

The J gene is TRBJ2-7, the V gene TRBV10-1; possibly TRBD2 for D (6 bases). This CDR3 has 13 residues. CDR1 is WNHNN, CDR2 SYGVQD, per germline (reference sequence). The germline V and J ends were trimmed by 5 bases and 6 bases, with 14 bases remaining between them. The DNA for the CDR3 is TGCGCCAGCAGTAGGGACTTCTCGGGCGAGCAGTACTTC. It specifies CASSRDFSGEQYF.

The CDR3 here is CASSKGTGLLNYGYTF. Here the CDR3 DNA reads TGTGCCAGTAGTAAGGGGACAGGTCTGCTTAACTATGGCTACACCTTC. This chain links TRBV19 with TRBJ1-2; 8 bases are a match to TRBD1. The V gene's germline CDR1 is LNHDA and CDR2 SQIVND (reference sequence). V was pared by 4 bases and J by 1 base, with 8 bases of the junction left unmatched. The CDR3 has 16 amino acids. The whole variable domain, remainder taken from reference TRBV19 and TRBJ1-2, is DGGITQSPKYLFRKEGQNVTLSCEQNLNHDAMYWYRQDPGQGLRLIYYSQIVNDFQKGDIAEGYSVSREKKESFPLTVTSAQKNPTAFYLCASSKGTGLLNYGYTFGSGTRLTVV.

The chain employs TRBV10-3 and TRBJ1-3; a weak D match, TRBD1 (6 bases). CDR1 is ENHRY, CDR2 SYGVKD, per germline. V was trimmed by 2 bases and J by 4 bases, leaving 15 bases between them. This CDR3 has 16 amino acids. CDR3 nucleotide sequence: TGTGCCATCAGTGAGACCTCTACAGGGCGCGGAAACACCATATATTTT. Translated, it gives CAISETSTGRGNTIYF.

The chain carries TRBV30 and TRBJ2-7; a weak D match, TRBD2 (5 bases). The CDR3 runs 15 residues. V was cut by 2 bases and J by 4 bases, with 18 bases left in between. The V gene's germline CDR1 is GTSNPN and CDR2 SVGIG (reference sequence). CDR3 amino acids: CAWSSLKRAPYEQYF. Written as DNA, the CDR3 is TGTGCCTGGAGTTCTCTAAAGAGGGCCCCTTACGAGCAGTACTTC.

The V gene is TRBV24-1, the J gene TRBJ1-2; tentative D call: TRBD1 (5 bases). Trimming took 3 bases from V and 3 from J, leaving 16 bases between them. This CDR3 spans 16 amino acids. Germline values: CDR1 KGHDR, CDR2 SFDVKD. The DNA of the CDR3 is TGTGCCACCAGTGATCCCACCGAAACAGGATACTATGGCTACACCTTC. It is translated as CATSDPTETGYYGYTF.

The V call is TRBV19, the J call TRBJ2-3; unclear D gene. Trimming pared 4 bases from V and 1 base from J, leaving 9 bases between. Germline V gene sequence: CDR1 LNHDA, CDR2 SQIVND (reference sequence). The CDR3 totals 14 residues. CDR3 sequence reads: CASSTPQGTDTQYF. The CDR3 nucleotides are TGTGCCAGTAGTACCCCTCAGGGCACAGATACGCAGTATTTT.

The table lists this clone with a count of one. This chain uses TRBV6-1 with TRBJ1-2, with TRBD1 matching 7 bases. Germline CDR1 and CDR2: MNHNS and SASEGT. The V segment lost 3 bases and the J segment 7 bases; nucleotides outside the gene matches: 8. The CDR3 is 14 residues long. The CDR3 coding sequence is TGTGCCAGCAGTGACGCCAGGGGGGCAAGTGGCTACACCTTC. Residues: CASSDARGASGYTF.

This sequence joins TRBV27 and TRBJ1-2; TRBD1 matches at 11 bases. The germline gives CDR1 MNHEY, CDR2 SMNVEV (reference sequence). V gave up 5 bases and J gave up 2 bases; unmatched junction bases: 4. The CDR3 has 15 amino acids. This CDR3 reads CASSPRTGGNYGYTF. CDR3 nucleotide sequence: TGTGCCAGCAGTCCCAGGACAGGGGGCAACTATGGCTACACCTTC.